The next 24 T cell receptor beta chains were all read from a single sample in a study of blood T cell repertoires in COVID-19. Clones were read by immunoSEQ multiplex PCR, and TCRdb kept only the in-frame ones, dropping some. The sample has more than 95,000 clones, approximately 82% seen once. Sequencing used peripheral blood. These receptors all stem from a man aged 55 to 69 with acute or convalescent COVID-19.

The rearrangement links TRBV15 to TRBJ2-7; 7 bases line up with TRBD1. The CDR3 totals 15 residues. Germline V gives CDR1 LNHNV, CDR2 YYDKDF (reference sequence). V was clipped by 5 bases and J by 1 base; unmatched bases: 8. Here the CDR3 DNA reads TGTGCCACCAGCTACCGACAGGGAAAGTCCTACGAGCAGTACTTC. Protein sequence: CATSYRQGKSYEQYF.

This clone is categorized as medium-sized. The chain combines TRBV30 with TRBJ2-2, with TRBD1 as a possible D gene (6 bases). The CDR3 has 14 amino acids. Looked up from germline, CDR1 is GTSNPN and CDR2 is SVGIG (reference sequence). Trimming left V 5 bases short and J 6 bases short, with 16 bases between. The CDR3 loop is CAWATGVVAGELFF. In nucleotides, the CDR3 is TGTGCCTGGGCGACAGGAGTTGTGGCCGGGGAGCTGTTTTTT. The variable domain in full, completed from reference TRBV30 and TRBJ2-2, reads SQTIHQWPATLVQPVGSPLSLECTVEGTSNPNLYWYRQAAGRGLQLLFYSVGIGQISSEVPQNLSASRPQDRQFILSSKKLLLSDSGFYLCAWATGVVAGELFFGEGSRLTVL.

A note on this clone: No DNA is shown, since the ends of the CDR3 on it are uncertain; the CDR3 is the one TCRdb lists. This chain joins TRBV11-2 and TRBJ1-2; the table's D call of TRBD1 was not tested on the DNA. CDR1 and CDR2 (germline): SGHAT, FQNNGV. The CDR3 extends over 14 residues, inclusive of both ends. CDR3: CASSFGQGSKSNTF.

As DNA, the CDR3 is TGTGCCAGCAGCCAAGGCTTCGGGGGCAATCAGCCCCAGCATTTT. Encoded protein: CASSQGFGGNQPQHF. The gene calls are TRBV3-1 (or the pseudogene TRBV3-2) and TRBJ1-5; D call uncertain. The CDR3 totals 15 residues. The germline gives CDR1 LGHDT, CDR2 YNNKEL (reference sequence). V was clipped by 1 base and J by 2 bases, with 9 bases between them.

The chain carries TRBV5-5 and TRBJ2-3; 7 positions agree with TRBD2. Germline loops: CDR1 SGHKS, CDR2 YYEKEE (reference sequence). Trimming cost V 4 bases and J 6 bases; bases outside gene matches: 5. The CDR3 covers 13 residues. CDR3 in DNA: TGTGCCAGCAGCGACTTACTAGCGGATACGCAGTATTTT. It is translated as CASSDLLADTQYF.

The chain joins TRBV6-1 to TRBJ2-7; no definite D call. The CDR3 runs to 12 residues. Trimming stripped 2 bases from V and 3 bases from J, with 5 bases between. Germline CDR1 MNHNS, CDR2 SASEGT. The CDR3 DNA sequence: TGTGCCAGCAGTGAATCGGTCTACGAGCAGTACGTC. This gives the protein CASSESVYEQYV.

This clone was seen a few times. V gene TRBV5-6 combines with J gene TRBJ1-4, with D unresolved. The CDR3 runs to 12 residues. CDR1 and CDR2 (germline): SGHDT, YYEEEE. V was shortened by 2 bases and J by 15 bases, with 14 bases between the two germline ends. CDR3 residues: CASSFLAGKMFF. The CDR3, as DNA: TGTGCCAGCAGCTTTTTGGCAGGAAAGATGTTTTTT.

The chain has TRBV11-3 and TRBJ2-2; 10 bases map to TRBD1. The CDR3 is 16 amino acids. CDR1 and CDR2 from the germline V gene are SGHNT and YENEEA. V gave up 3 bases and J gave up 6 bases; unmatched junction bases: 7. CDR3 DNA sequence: TGTGCCAGCAGCTTGGGGACAGGGGTTGTGGCCGGGGAGCTGTTTTTT. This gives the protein CASSLGTGVVAGELFF.

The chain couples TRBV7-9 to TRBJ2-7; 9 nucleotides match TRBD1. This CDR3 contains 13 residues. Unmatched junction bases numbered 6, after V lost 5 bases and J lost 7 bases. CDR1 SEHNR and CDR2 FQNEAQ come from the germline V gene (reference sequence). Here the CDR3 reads CASSPDRGREQYV. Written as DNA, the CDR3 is TGTGCCAGCAGCCCGGACAGGGGAAGGGAGCAGTACGTC.

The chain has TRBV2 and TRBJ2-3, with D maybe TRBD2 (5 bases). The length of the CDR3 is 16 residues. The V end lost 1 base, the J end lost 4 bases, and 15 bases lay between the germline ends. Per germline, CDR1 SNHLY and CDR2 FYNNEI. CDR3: CASSEEVGVPSDTQYF. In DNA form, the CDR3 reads TGTGCCAGCAGTGAAGAGGTCGGGGTCCCATCAGATACGCAGTATTTT.

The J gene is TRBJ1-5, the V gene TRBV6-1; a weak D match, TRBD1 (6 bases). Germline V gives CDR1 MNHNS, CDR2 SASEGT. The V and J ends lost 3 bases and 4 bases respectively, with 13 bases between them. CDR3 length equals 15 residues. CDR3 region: CASSDQGHPNQPQHF. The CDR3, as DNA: TGTGCCAGCAGTGACCAGGGACACCCTAATCAGCCCCAGCATTTT.

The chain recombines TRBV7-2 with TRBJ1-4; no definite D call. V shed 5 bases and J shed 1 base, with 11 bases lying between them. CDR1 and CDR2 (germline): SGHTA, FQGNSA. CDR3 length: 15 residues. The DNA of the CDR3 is TGTGCCAGCAGCCCCGGGGTTGGAACTAATGAAAAACTGTTTTTT. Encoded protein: CASSPGVGTNEKLFF. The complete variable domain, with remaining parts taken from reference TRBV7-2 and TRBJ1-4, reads GAGVSQSPSNKVTEKGKDVELRCDPISGHTALYWYRQSLGQGLEFLIYFQGNSAPDKSGLPSDRFSAERTGGSVSTLTIQRTQQEDSAVYLCASSPGVGTNEKLFFGSGTQLSVL.

CDR3 in amino acids: CASSRTQNYGYTF. CDR3 DNA sequence: TGTGCCAGCTCACGGACACAGAACTATGGCTACACCTTC. The chain employs TRBV18 and TRBJ1-2; D perhaps matches TRBD1 (5 bases). Trimming took 4 bases from V and 2 from J, leaving 8 bases between them. Germline V lookup: CDR1 KGHSH, CDR2 LQKENI. The CDR3 spans 13 residues.

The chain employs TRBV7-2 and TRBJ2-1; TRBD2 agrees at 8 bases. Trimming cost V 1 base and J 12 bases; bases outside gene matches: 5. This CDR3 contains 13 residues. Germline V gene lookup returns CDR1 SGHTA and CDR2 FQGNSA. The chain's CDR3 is CASSLGNGGVQFF. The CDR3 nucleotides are TGTGCCAGCAGCTTAGGCAACGGGGGGGTGCAGTTCTTC.

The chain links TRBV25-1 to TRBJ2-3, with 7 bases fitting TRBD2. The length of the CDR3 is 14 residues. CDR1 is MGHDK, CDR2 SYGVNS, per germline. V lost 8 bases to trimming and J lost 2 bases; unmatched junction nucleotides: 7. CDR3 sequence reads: CASLASGLTDTQYF. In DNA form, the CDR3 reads TGTGCCAGCCTCGCTAGCGGCCTCACAGATACGCAGTATTTT. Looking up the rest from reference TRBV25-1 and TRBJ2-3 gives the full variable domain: EADIYQTPRYLVIGTGKKITLECSQTMGHDKMYWYQQDPGMELHLIHYSYGVNSTEKGDLSSESTVSRIRTEHFPLTLESARPSHTSQYLCASLASGLTDTQYFGPGTRLTVL.

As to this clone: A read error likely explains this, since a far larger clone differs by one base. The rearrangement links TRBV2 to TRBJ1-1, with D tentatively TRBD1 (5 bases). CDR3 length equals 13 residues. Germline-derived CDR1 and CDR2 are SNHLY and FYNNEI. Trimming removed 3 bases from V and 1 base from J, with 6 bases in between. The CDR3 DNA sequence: TGTGCCAGCAGTGAGCAGGGGAACACTGAAGCTTTCTTT. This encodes CASSEQGNTEAFF.

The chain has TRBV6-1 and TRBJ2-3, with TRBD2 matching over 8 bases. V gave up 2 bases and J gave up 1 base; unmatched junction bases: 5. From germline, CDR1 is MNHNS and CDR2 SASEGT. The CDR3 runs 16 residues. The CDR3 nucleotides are TGTGCCAGCAGTGAAATGGCGGGGGGCGGCACAGATACGCAGTATTTT. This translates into CASSEMAGGGTDTQYF.

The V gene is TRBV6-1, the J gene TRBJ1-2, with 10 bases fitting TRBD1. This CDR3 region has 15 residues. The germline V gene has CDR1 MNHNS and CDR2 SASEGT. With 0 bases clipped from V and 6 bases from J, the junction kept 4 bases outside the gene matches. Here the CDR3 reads CASSEAVTGGDGYTF. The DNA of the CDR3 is TGTGCCAGCAGTGAAGCGGTGACAGGGGGCGATGGCTACACCTTC.

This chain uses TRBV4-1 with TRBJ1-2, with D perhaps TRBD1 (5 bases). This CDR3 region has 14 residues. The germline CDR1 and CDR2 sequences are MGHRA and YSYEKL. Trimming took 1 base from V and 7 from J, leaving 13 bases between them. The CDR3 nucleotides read TGCGCCAGCAGCCAAGTTGGAGGGACGGTTGGCTACACCTTC. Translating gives CASSQVGGTVGYTF.

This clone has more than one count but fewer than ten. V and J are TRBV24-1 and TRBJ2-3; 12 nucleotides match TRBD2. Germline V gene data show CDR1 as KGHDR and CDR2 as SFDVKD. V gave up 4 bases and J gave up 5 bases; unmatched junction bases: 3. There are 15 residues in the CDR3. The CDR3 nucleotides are TGTGCCACCAGTGACCTAGCGGGGGGGGTAGATACGCAGTATTTT. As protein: CATSDLAGGVDTQYF.

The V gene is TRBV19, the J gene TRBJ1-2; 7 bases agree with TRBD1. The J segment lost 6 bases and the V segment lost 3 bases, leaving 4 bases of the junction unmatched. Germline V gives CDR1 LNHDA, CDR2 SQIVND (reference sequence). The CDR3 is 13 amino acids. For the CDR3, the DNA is TGTGCCAGTAGTATTGGCAGGGGGGATGGCTACACCTTC. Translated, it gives CASSIGRGDGYTF.

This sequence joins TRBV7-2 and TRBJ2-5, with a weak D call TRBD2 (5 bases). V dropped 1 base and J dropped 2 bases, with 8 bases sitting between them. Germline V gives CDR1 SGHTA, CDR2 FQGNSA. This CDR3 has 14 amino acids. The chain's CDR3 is CASSLVSGQETQYF. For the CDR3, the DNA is TGTGCCAGCAGCTTAGTGTCGGGACAAGAGACCCAGTACTTC.

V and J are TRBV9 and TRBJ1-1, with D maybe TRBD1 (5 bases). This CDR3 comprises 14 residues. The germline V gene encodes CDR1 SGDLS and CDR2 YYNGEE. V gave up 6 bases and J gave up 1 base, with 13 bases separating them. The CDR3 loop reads CASTPHGGNTEAFF. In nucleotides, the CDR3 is TGTGCCAGCACCCCTCACGGGGGGAACACTGAAGCTTTCTTT.

The CDR3 sequence is CASSVAGETQYF. Written as DNA, the CDR3 is TGTGCCAGCAGCGTCGCGGGGGAAACGCAGTATTTT. This rearrangement joins TRBV3-1 (or the pseudogene TRBV3-2) to TRBJ2-3; 7 bases line up with TRBD2. The trim removed 5 bases at V and 9 bases at J, leaving 5 bases unmatched. Germline assignment: CDR1 LGHDT and CDR2 YNNKEL (reference sequence). The CDR3 has 12 amino acids.